In its sample, the clone carrying this T cell receptor beta chain was seen a few times. The CDR3 extends over 17 amino acids. CDR1 and CDR2 from the germline V gene are MNHEY and SVGAGI. V was clipped by 2 bases and J by 5 bases, with 22 bases between them. Separate semi-nested PCRs amplified TCRalpha and TCRbeta libraries using constant-region reverse primers in TRAC or TRBC. A single record per CDR3 protein comes from TCRdb applying MiXCR to the 5' RACE reads. The profile shows some 8,000 distinct CDR3 sequences, about 18% of them singletons. The data are from a study of T cells generated in artificial thymic organoids. RNA was purified from about 40,000 to 200,000 sorted cells per sample.

The sequenced sample consisted of naive CD8+ T cells from the thymus. Documented subset: CD3+TCRalphabeta+CD8SP T cells; for blood, CD45RO-CCR7+ naive CD8+ T cells. This sequence originates from a human donor who gave cord blood stem cells for thymic organoid culture, a cardiac surgery patient who gave postnatal thymus, or a blood donor (not recorded which). This rearrangement joins TRBV6-5 to TRBJ2-7; tentatively, D is TRBD1 or TRBD2 (5 bases each). The CDR3 is CASSYLTTGTPRDEQYF. The CDR3 bases are TGTGCCAGCAGTTACCTCACCACCGGGACCCCCCGGGACGAGCAGTACTTC.